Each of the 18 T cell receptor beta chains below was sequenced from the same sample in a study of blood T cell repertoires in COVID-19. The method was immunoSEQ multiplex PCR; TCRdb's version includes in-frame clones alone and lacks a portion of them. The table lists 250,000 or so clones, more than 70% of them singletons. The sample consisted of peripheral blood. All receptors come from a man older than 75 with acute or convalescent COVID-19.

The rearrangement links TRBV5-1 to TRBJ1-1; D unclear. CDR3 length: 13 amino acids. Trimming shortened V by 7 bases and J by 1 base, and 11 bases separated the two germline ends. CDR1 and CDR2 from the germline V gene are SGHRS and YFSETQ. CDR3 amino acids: CASSRAGNTEAFF. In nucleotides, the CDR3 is TGCGCCAGCTCGAGGGCGGGGAACACTGAAGCTTTCTTT.

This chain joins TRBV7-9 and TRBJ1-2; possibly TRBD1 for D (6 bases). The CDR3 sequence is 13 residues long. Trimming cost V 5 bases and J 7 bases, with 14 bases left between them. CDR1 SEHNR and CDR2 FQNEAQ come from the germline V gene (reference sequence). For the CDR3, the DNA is TGTGCCAGCAGCCTCCGGGGGGCCTCTGGCTACACCTTC. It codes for CASSLRGASGYTF.

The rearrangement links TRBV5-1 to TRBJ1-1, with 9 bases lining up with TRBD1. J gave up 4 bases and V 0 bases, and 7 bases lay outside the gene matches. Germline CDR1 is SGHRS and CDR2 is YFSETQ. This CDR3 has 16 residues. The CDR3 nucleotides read TGCGCCAGCAGCTTGGCCTTCGGACAGGGGTCCACTGAAGCTTTCTTT. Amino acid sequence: CASSLAFGQGSTEAFF.

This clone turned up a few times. The CDR3 DNA reads TGTGCCAGCAGTTTAAGGGGCGGAGGGTTCGGAAACACCATATATTTT. This encodes CASSLRGGGFGNTIYF. The chain is built from TRBV28 and TRBJ1-3, with TRBD1 as a possible D gene (5 bases). V lost 2 bases and J 4 bases, leaving 15 bases between the germline ends. The CDR3 has 16 amino acids. The germline V gene has CDR1 MDHEN and CDR2 SYDVKM.

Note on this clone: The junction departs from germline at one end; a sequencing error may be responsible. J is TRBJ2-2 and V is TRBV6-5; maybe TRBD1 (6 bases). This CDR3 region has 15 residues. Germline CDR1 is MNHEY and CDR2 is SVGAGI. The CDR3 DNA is TGTGCCAGCAGTTACGGCAGGGGCTACACCGAGGAGCTGTTTTTT. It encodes CASSYGRGYTEELFF.

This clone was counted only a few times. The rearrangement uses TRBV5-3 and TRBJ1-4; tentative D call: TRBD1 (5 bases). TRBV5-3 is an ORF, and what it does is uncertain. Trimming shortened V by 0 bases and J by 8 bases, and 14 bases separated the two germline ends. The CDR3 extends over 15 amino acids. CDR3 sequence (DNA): TGTGCCAGAAGCTTGGATTGCCGGGGGGAAGAAAAACTGTTTTTT. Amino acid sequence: CARSLDCRGEEKLFF.

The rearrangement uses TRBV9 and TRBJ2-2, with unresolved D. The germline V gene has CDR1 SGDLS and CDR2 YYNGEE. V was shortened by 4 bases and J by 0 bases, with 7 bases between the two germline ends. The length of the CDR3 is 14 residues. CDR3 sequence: CASSTTPNTGELFF. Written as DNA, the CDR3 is TGTGCCAGCAGCACGACTCCGAACACCGGGGAGCTGTTTTTT.

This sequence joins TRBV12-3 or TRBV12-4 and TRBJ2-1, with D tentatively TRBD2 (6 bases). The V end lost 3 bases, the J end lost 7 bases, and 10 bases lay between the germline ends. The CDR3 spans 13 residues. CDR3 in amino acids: CASSLRGGNEQFF. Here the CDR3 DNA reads TGTGCCAGCAGTTTGCGGGGTGGAAATGAGCAGTTCTTC.

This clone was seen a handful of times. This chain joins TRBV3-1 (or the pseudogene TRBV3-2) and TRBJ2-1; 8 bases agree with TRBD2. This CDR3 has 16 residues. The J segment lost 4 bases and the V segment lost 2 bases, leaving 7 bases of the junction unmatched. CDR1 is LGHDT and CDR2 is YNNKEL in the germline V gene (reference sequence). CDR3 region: CASSQPLAGLYNEQFF. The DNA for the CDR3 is TGTGCCAGCAGCCAACCCCTAGCGGGTCTGTACAATGAGCAGTTCTTC.

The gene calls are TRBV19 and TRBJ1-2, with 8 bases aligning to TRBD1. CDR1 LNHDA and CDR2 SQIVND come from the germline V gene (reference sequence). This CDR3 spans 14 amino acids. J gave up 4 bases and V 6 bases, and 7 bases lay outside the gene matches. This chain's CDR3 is CASRTGQGTYGYTF. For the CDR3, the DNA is TGTGCCAGTAGGACTGGACAGGGAACCTATGGCTACACCTTC. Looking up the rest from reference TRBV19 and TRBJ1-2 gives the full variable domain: DGGITQSPKYLFRKEGQNVTLSCEQNLNHDAMYWYRQDPGQGLRLIYYSQIVNDFQKGDIAEGYSVSREKKESFPLTVTSAQKNPTAFYLCASRTGQGTYGYTFGSGTRLTVV.

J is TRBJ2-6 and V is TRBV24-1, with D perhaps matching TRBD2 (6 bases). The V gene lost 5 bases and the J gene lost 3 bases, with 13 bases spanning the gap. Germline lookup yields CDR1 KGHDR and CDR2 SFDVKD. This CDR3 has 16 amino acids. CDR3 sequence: CATSAAGTVGANVLTF. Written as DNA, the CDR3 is TGTGCCACCAGTGCTGCCGGGACTGTTGGGGCCAACGTCCTGACTTTC.

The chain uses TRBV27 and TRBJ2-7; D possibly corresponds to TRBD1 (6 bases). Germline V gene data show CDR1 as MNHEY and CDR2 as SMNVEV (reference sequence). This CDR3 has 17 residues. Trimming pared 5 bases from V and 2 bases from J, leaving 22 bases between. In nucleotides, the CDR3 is TGTGCCAGCAGTCCGGTCAGGACAGTCGCCGAAGCCTACGAGCAGTACTTC. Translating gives CASSPVRTVAEAYEQYF.

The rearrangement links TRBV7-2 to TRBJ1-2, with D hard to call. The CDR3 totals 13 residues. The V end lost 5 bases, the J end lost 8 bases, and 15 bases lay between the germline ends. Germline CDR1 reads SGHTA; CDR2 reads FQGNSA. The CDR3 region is CASSPGVREGYTF. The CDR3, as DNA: TGTGCCAGCAGCCCCGGGGTCCGGGAGGGCTACACCTTC. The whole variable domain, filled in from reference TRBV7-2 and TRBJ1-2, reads GAGVSQSPSNKVTEKGKDVELRCDPISGHTALYWYRQSLGQGLEFLIYFQGNSAPDKSGLPSDRFSAERTGGSVSTLTIQRTQQEDSAVYLCASSPGVREGYTFGSGTRLTVV.

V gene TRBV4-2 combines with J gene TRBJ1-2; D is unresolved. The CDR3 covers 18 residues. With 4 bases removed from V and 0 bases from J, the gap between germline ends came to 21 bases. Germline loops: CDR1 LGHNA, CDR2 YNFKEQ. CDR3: CASSPSQRLRYANYGYTF. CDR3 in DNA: TGTGCCAGCAGCCCAAGTCAGAGGCTGCGTTACGCTAACTATGGCTACACCTTC.

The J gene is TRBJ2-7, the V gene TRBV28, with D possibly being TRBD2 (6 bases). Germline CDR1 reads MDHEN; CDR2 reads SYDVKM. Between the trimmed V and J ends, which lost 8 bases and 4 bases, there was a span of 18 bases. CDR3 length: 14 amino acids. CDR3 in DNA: TGTGCCAGCGGCCCGAAAGGGGCGGGATACGAGCAGTACTTC. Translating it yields CASGPKGAGYEQYF.

The CDR3, as DNA: TGTGCCAGCAGTTTTTCCCGAGGAGAGACCCAGTACTTC. It codes for CASSFSRGETQYF. The chain has TRBV12-3 or TRBV12-4 and TRBJ2-5; the D is unclear. V lost 3 bases to trimming and J lost 4 bases, with 9 bases between them. CDR3 length: 13 residues.

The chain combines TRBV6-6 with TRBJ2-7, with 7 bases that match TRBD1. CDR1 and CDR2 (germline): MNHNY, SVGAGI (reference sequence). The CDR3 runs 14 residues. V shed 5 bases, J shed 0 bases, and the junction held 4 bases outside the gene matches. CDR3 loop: CASSAYRGSYEQYF. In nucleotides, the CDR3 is TGTGCCAGCAGTGCGTACAGGGGCTCCTACGAGCAGTACTTC.

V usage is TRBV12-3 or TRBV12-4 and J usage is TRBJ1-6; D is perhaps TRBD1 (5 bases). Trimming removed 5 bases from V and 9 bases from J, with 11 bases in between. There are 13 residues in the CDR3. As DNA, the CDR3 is TGTGCCAGCAGTACCCTCGGGGGTTCACCCCTCCACTTT. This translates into CASSTLGGSPLHF.